A single sample gave rise to the 29 T cell receptor beta chains below, sequenced in a study of tumor-infiltrating lymphocytes in primary liver carcinoma. Co-extraction of both nucleic acids (RNA and DNA) used about 19-33 mg of unsorted bulk tissue. TCR beta cDNA was reverse-transcribed from 450 to 500 ng of total RNA. The reaction used a constant-region primer and ProtoScript II reverse transcriptase. Libraries of TCR beta came from three nested multiplex PCR rounds with slightly modified ARM-PCR. With TRBV1-TRBV30 forward primers and a C-beta reverse primer, the first two PCR rounds were run for approximately 10 cycles each. TCRdb processed the multiplex PCR reads anew with MiXCR; each CDR3 protein has one entry. The sample lists about 78,000 distinct CDR3 sequences, 71% occurring once. Sequenced material: liver tumor tissue from sampling region 4. Subset indicated: tumor region T4, right-lateral pole. Source of these receptors: a woman in her fifties or sixties with primary liver carcinoma and hepatitis B virus infection.

The V call is TRBV29-1, the J call TRBJ1-2; D call uncertain. Trimming stripped 2 bases from V and 7 bases from J, with 23 bases between. Germline V gene lookup returns CDR1 SQVTM and CDR2 ANQGSEA. This CDR3 is 16 amino acids long. The CDR3: CSVEILNLAHDCGYTF. The CDR3 coding sequence is TGCAGCGTTGAAATTCTTAACCTAGCTCATGACTGTGGCTACACCTTC.

This clonotype was picked up many times. The chain links TRBV28 to TRBJ2-7, with D unresolved. CDR3 size: 14 residues. Trimming removed 2 bases at V and 6 bases at J, with 14 bases between. CDR1 is MDHEN, CDR2 SYDVKM, per germline. The DNA for the CDR3 is TGTGCCAGCAGTTTAAGAGGTGGCGCGTCCGAGCAGTACTTC. It specifies CASSLRGGASEQYF.

As concerns this clonotype: Just one base apart from a much larger clone, this may be a read error. The chain carries TRBV7-3 and TRBJ2-1, with D perhaps TRBD1 (5 bases). Germline V gives CDR1 SGHTA, CDR2 FQGTGA. This CDR3 region has 15 residues. Here the CDR3 DNA reads TGTGCCTGCAGCGCCTCTAGGGGCTCCTACAATGAGCAGTTCTTC. Amino acid sequence: CACSASRGSYNEQFF.

A remark on this clonotype: One end of the junction varies from germline; a read error may be responsible. The genes are TRBV6-1 and TRBJ2-3; D gene ambiguous. The CDR3 runs 15 residues. Germline assignment: CDR1 MNHNS and CDR2 SASEGT. CDR3 loop: CASSINVSSTDTQYF. In nucleotides, the CDR3 is TGCGCCAGTAGTATAAACGTATCTAGCACAGATACGCAGTATTTT.

This clonotype has at least ten counts. The V and J genes are TRBV12-5 and TRBJ2-5, with a weak D call TRBD1 (7 bases). Trimming stripped 1 base from V and 5 bases from J, with 17 bases between. The V gene's germline CDR1 is LGHNT and CDR2 FRNRAP. The CDR3 is 16 residues long. CDR3 nucleotides: TGTGCTAGTGGTTTGGGGGCGGGACAGAGGGGGGAGACCCAGTACTTC. Protein product: CASGLGAGQRGETQYF.

Of note for this clonotype: The CDR3 end shows no conserved phenylalanine or tryptophan, and so a read error is likely. CDR3 DNA sequence: TGTGCAAGCAGCTCCCGACCGACGCAAGGGGCGAACACTGAAGCTTTCTCT. It specifies CASSSRPTQGANTEAFS. The gene calls are TRBV11-2 and TRBJ1-1; D is perhaps TRBD1 (5 bases). This CDR3 is 17 amino acids long. Germline assignment: CDR1 SGHAT and CDR2 FQNNGV.

This clonotype came up a few times. The chain recombines TRBV6-5 with TRBJ2-7, with TRBD2 identical over 8 bases. The CDR3 is 15 residues long. V was clipped by 4 bases and J by 4 bases; unmatched bases: 9. Germline V gene sequence: CDR1 MNHEY, CDR2 SVGAGI. The CDR3 spells CASSFRPGGTYEQYF. CDR3 sequence (DNA): TGTGCCAGCAGTTTTAGGCCGGGAGGGACTTACGAGCAGTACTTC.

This rearrangement joins TRBV11-3 to TRBJ2-7; 9 bases fit TRBD2. Germline CDR1 SGHNT, CDR2 YENEEA. CDR3 length equals 16 residues. After removal of 5 bases from V and 4 bases from J, the junction contained 12 bases not matched to a gene. CDR3 nucleotide sequence: TGTGCCAGCAGCGCGACTAGCGGTTCTACTAGGTACGAGCAGTACTTC. Amino acid sequence: CASSATSGSTRYEQYF.

As regards this clonotype: A much bigger clone sits one base away, suggesting this may be a read error. The genes are TRBV7-9 and TRBJ2-3; D may be TRBD1 or TRBD2 (5 bases each). This CDR3 has 14 residues. CDR1 and CDR2 from the germline V gene are SEHNR and FQNEAQ (reference sequence). The CDR3 coding sequence is TGTGCCAGCAGCTTAGGGGACCCCACAGTTACGCAGTATTTT. It translates to CASSLGDPTVTQYF.

As regards this clonotype: Compared with germline, one end of the junction differs, possibly owing to a read error. The chain recombines TRBV5-1 with TRBJ2-2; TRBD2 agrees at 11 bases. The CDR3 spans 16 residues. CDR1 is SGHRS, CDR2 YFSETQ, per germline. CDR3 protein: CPSSFLTSGISGELFF. The CDR3 DNA is TGCCCCAGCAGCTTCCTGACTAGCGGGATCTCCGGGGAGCTGTTTTTT.

Details on this clonotype: Given the absence of the conserved phenylalanine or tryptophan at the CDR3 end, a read error is likely. This chain joins TRBV11-2 and TRBJ2-4; 10 bases line up with TRBD2. CDR1 is SGHAT, CDR2 FQNNGV, per germline. This CDR3 is built from 17 residues. The CDR3 nucleotides are TGTGTCAGCAGCCCAGGCAGGCTACCAAGCGGGAGGGACATTCAGTACCTC. Translation gives CVSSPGRLPSGRDIQYL.

In the case of this clonotype: This may come from a read error, since a much larger clone is one base off. The final CDR3 position lacks the conserved phenylalanine or tryptophan, pointing to a likely read error. The V call is TRBV5-1, the J call TRBJ2-1; 14 nucleotides line up with TRBD2. The CDR3 has 16 amino acids. Per germline, CDR1 SGHRS and CDR2 YFSETQ. V gave up 4 bases and J gave up 4 bases; unmatched junction bases: 4. In DNA form, the CDR3 reads TGCGCCAGCAGCACGGGACTAGCGGGAGTTTACAATGAGCAGTTCTCC. This gives the protein CASSTGLAGVYNEQFS.

V and J are TRBV6-6 and TRBJ2-5; 7 bases are shared with TRBD2. The germline V gene has CDR1 MNHNY and CDR2 SVGAGI (reference sequence). The CDR3 consists of 14 residues. V was pared by 10 bases and J by 3 bases, with 11 bases of the junction left unmatched. The CDR3 sequence is CANSDRAGKETQYF. The DNA of the CDR3 is TGTGCCAACAGCGATAGAGCGGGAAAAGAGACCCAGTACTTC.

As concerns this clonotype: One end of the junction does not line up with germline, which may come from a read error. This chain links TRBV11-2 with TRBJ2-3; 9 bases match TRBD2. The CDR3 is 20 amino acids. Germline V gene sequence: CDR1 SGHAT, CDR2 FQNNGV. CDR3 sequence: CVSSLDLGGLAGEGIDTQNF. The CDR3 DNA is TGTGTCAGCAGCTTAGATCTAGGTGGGTTAGCGGGAGAAGGGATAGATACGCAGAATTTT. Based on the CDR3 plus reference TRBV11-2 and TRBJ2-3, the full variable domain is EAGVAQSPRYKIIEKRQSVAFWCNPISGHATLYWYQQILGQGPKLLIQFQNNGVVDDSQLPKDRFSAERLKGVDSTLKIQPAKLEDSAVYLCVSSLDLGGLAGEGIDTQNFGPGTRLTVL.

This clonotype was counted a few times. At one of its ends the junction is not consistent with the germline gene, which may arise from a read error. The V and J genes are TRBV4-1 and TRBJ1-5; D remains ambiguous. In germline, CDR1 is MGHRA, CDR2 YSYEKL. The CDR3 contains 15 residues. CDR3 nucleotide sequence: TGCGCCAACAGCCAACCCAATAGGGAGAATCGGCCCCAGCATTTT. Its protein product is CANSQPNRENRPQHF.

About this clonotype: Relative to the germline gene, one junction end is altered; a read error may explain this. J is TRBJ1-6 and V is TRBV6-5; D gene ambiguous. Germline lookup yields CDR1 MNHEY and CDR2 SVGAGI. The CDR3 contains 15 residues. The CDR3 nucleotides are TGTGTCAGCAGTCTTACCGGGAAAGGGAATTCACCCCTCCAGTTT. Translation: CVSSLTGKGNSPLQF.

With regard to this clonotype: The CDR3 carries no conserved terminal phenylalanine or tryptophan, so it likely arises from a read error. No DNA is shown, since the ends of the CDR3 on it are uncertain; the CDR3 is the one TCRdb lists. The J gene is TRBJ2-7, the V gene TRBV11-1; the listed D gene, TRBD1, was not tested against the DNA. The germline gives CDR1 SGHAT, CDR2 FQDESV (reference sequence). A total of 15 residues make up the CDR3, ends included. Here the CDR3 reads CASSPRTAGLRKRYL.

Only a few counts were recorded for this clonotype. The junction departs from the called germline gene at one end, perhaps through a read error. The chain carries TRBV6-5 and TRBJ1-1; D is uncertain. The CDR3 consists of 13 residues. The germline V gene has CDR1 MNHEY and CDR2 SVGAGI. CDR3 nucleotide sequence: TGTGCCAGCAGTTTGAACCCGTTCACCGAAGCTTCCTTT. This sequence encodes CASSLNPFTEASF.

This clonotype was picked up one time. V usage is TRBV11-1 and J usage is TRBJ2-2, with a possible D match to TRBD2 (5 bases). V lost 8 bases and J 1 base, leaving 20 bases between the germline ends. The germline V gene encodes CDR1 SGHAT and CDR2 FQDESV (reference sequence). The CDR3 spans 17 residues. The DNA of the CDR3 is TGTGCCAGCGGCCCCGGATTAGCTGGAGGGAACACCGGGGAGCTGTTTTTT. It translates to CASGPGLAGGNTGELFF.

The genes are TRBV14 and TRBJ2-2; D remains unclear. CDR3 length: 13 amino acids. The V and J ends lost 7 bases and 3 bases respectively, with 9 bases between them. Per germline, CDR1 SGHDN and CDR2 FVKESK. The CDR3 here is CASTQVHTGELFF. CDR3 DNA sequence: TGTGCCAGCACTCAAGTCCACACCGGGGAGCTGTTTTTT.

Concerning this clonotype itself: One junction end does not reproduce the germline sequence, and a read error may be involved. The chain has TRBV6-1 and TRBJ2-1; 7 bases agree with TRBD2. Germline V gives CDR1 MNHNS, CDR2 SASEGT. There are 14 residues in the CDR3. The CDR3 sequence: CATRAGDSYNEQLF. The CDR3 nucleotides are TGTGCCACCAGGGCGGGGGACTCGTACAATGAGCAGCTCTTC.

Remarks on this clonotype: It may be a read error: a sequence one base away is much more abundant. The V call is TRBV28, the J call TRBJ2-1; TRBD2 aligns across 7 bases. From germline, CDR1 is MDHEN and CDR2 SYDVKM. There are 18 residues in the CDR3. The CDR3 coding sequence is TGTACCAGCAGTGACTTTGGACTTCGCTGGCTAGCGGACAATGAGCAGTTCTTC. It specifies CTSSDFGLRWLADNEQFF.

Notes on this clonotype: A junction end diverges from the germline sequence, so it may reflect a read error. The V gene is TRBV29-1, the J gene TRBJ2-3, with D possibly TRBD1 on 6 matching bases. The CDR3 runs 13 residues. Per the germline V gene, CDR1 is SQVTM and CDR2 is ANQGSEA. The CDR3 DNA follows: TGCAGTGTTGCCAGGGGAGTTGCAGATACGCAGTGTTTT. Translated: CSVARGVADTQCF.

Turning to this clonotype: One junction end does not reproduce the germline sequence, and a read error may be involved. The chain joins TRBV11-1 to TRBJ2-5; TRBD1 aligns across 8 bases. Germline V gene sequence: CDR1 SGHAT, CDR2 FQDESV (reference sequence). The CDR3 runs to 15 residues. CDR3 loop: CVSSPGAGGRETQYF. The CDR3 region has the DNA TGTGTCAGCAGTCCCGGGGCAGGGGGCCGTGAGACCCAGTACTTC.

As to this clonotype: The junction shows a germline mismatch at one end, possibly a read error. Here the CDR3 reads CANSGDRDGAETFF. The CDR3 nucleotides are TGTGCCAACAGTGGTGACAGGGACGGGGCTGAAACTTTCTTT. The chain joins TRBV6-5 to TRBJ1-1, with 7 nucleotides matching TRBD1. This CDR3 comprises 14 residues. Germline assignment: CDR1 MNHEY and CDR2 SVGAGI.

This clonotype showed up just once. The junction shows a germline mismatch at one end, possibly a read error. The genes are TRBV5-6 and TRBJ2-2, with D possibly TRBD2 on 5 matching bases. CDR1 and CDR2 from the germline V gene are SGHDT and YYEEEE. The CDR3 sequence is 15 residues long. Here the CDR3 reads CASSLFNSVTGELSF. The CDR3 DNA follows: TGTGCCAGCAGCTTGTTTAACAGCGTCACCGGGGAGCTGTCTTTT.

The chain has TRBV11-1 and TRBJ2-1; D is perhaps TRBD2 (5 bases). V was shortened by 3 bases and J by 13 bases, with 19 bases between the two germline ends. CDR3 size: 14 residues. Germline V gene data show CDR1 as SGHAT and CDR2 as FQDESV (reference sequence). The CDR3 spells CASSFGPQRECQFF. CDR3 nucleotide sequence: TGTGCCAGCAGCTTCGGCCCTCAGAGGGAATGCCAGTTCTTC.

Remarks on this clonotype: The junction shows a germline mismatch at one end, possibly a read error. V usage is TRBV7-3 and J usage is TRBJ2-1, with 7 bases aligning to TRBD2. The CDR3 totals 15 residues. Germline V gene data show CDR1 as SGHTA and CDR2 as FQGTGA. The CDR3 DNA is TGTGCCAGCAGCGCCTGGACTAGTTTGCGAAATGGGCAGTTCTTC. Protein product: CASSAWTSLRNGQFF.

To note about this clonotype: One junction end does not reproduce the germline sequence, and a read error may be involved. J is TRBJ2-1 and V is TRBV12-3 or TRBV12-4, with D maybe TRBD2 (6 bases). The CDR3 length is 15 residues. Written as DNA, the CDR3 is TGTGCCAACAGCCCTAGGGGCGCGGGGTTCAATGAGCAATTCTTC. This gives the protein CANSPRGAGFNEQFF.